This T cell receptor (beta chain) was captured in a study of cytomegalovirus exposure and HLA in healthy donors. The CDR3 runs 14 residues. Trimming took 7 bases from V and 2 from J, leaving 13 bases between them. Germline CDR1 reads MNHNY; CDR2 reads SVGAGI (reference sequence). PCR involved 60 Vbeta and 13 Jbeta primers. Measured with immunoSEQ multiplex PCR; TCRdb has only the in-frame clones, and not every one. The table lists more than 130,000 clones, 70% to 85% of them singletons. The sequencing sample was made of PBMCs. The chain uses TRBV6-6 and TRBJ2-3; TRBD2 might be the D (5 bases). The receptor was derived from a man in his forties or fifties in good health and CMV-seropositive. The CDR3 nucleotides are TGTGCCAGCACTCCGGGATCCCCCACAGATACGCAGTATTTT. Translation: CASTPGSPTDTQYF.